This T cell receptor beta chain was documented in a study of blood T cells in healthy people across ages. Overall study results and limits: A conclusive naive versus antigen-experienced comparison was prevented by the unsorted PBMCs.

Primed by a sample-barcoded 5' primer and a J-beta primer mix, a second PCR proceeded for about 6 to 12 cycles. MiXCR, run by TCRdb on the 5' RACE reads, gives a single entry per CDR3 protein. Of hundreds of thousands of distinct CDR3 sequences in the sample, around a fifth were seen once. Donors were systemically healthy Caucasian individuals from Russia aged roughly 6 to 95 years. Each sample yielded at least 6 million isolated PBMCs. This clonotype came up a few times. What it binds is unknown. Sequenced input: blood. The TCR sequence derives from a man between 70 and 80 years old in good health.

CDR3 nucleotide sequence: TGTGCCAGCAGTACCGACCTAGGGGTGGGGCCCGGGGAGCTGTTTTTT. Residues: CASSTDLGVGPGELFF. The chain couples TRBV27 to TRBJ2-2; D is possibly TRBD1 (5 bases). The CDR3 loop spans 16 amino acids. V lost 5 bases and J lost 6, with 19 bases in between. Germline-derived CDR1 and CDR2 are MNHEY and SMNVEV (reference sequence).